Listed here are 6 T cell receptor beta chains from one sample, sequenced in a study of blood T cells in healthy people across ages. The use of a sample-barcoded 5' primer and a J-beta primer mix characterized a second PCR of about 7 to 12 cycles. TCRdb passed the 5' RACE reads through MiXCR, listing each CDR3 protein once. The sample consists of around 2 million distinct CDR3 sequences, roughly 43% of them appearing once. The specimen was blood. The receptor set was obtained from a human donor in good health.

This clonotype has only one observation. The chain combines TRBV6-5 with TRBJ2-5; 9 bases fit TRBD1. CDR1 and CDR2 (germline): MNHEY, SVGAGI. J was trimmed by 11 bases and V by 5 bases; bases with no gene match: 15. The CDR3 has 15 residues. The CDR3 DNA is TGTGCCAGCAGTCCGGACAGGGGTACCTACAATGAGCAGTACTTC. Translation: CASSPDRGTYNEQYF.

The CDR3 here is CSATRGYNEQFF. The CDR3 nucleotides are TGCAGTGCCACCCGGGGGTACAATGAGCAGTTCTTC. The V and J genes are TRBV20-1 and TRBJ2-1; a possible D gene is TRBD2 (6 bases). CDR3 length equals 12 residues. V shed 6 bases and J shed 4 bases, with 10 bases lying between them. CDR1 and CDR2 from the germline V gene are DFQATT and SNEGSKA (reference sequence).

For the CDR3, the DNA is TGCAGCGTTGTTGAGGGGCTGGCGGGCTACACCTTC. It is translated as CSVVEGLAGYTF. The chain links TRBV29-1 to TRBJ1-2; TRBD1 is a possible D gene (5 bases). The CDR3 totals 12 residues. The germline V and J ends were trimmed by 4 bases and 8 bases, with 14 bases remaining between them. CDR1 is SQVTM and CDR2 is ANQGSEA in the germline V gene.

The table lists this clonotype with a few counts. The chain is built from TRBV19 and TRBJ2-1; D is unresolved. This CDR3 is 13 amino acids long. V was pared by 5 bases and J by 10 bases, with 15 bases between. The germline V gene encodes CDR1 LNHDA and CDR2 SQIVND (reference sequence). The CDR3 here is CASSPRTSLEQFF. The CDR3 DNA sequence: TGTGCCAGTAGTCCCCGGACCAGCCTGGAGCAGTTCTTC.

There are a few counts of this clonotype. J is TRBJ2-7 and V is TRBV29-1; 9 bases are a match to TRBD1. This CDR3 comprises 16 residues. Germline CDR1 reads SQVTM; CDR2 reads ANQGSEA. The trim removed 4 bases at V and 2 bases at J, leaving 12 bases unmatched. CDR3 region: CSVGELLRDRAYEQYF. The CDR3 DNA sequence: TGCAGCGTTGGAGAACTACTCCGGGACAGGGCCTACGAGCAGTACTTC.

In this sample, this clonotype turned up a few times. This sequence joins TRBV6-2 or TRBV6-3 and TRBJ2-5; 8 bases are shared with TRBD2. Germline V gives CDR1 MNHEY, CDR2 SVGEGT. Trimming at V came to 7 bases and at J to 5 bases, leaving 6 bases not matched to a gene. This CDR3 contains 13 residues. In DNA, the CDR3 is TGTGCCAGCACCCTGACTAGCGCGGAGACCCAGTACTTC. Protein: CASTLTSAETQYF.